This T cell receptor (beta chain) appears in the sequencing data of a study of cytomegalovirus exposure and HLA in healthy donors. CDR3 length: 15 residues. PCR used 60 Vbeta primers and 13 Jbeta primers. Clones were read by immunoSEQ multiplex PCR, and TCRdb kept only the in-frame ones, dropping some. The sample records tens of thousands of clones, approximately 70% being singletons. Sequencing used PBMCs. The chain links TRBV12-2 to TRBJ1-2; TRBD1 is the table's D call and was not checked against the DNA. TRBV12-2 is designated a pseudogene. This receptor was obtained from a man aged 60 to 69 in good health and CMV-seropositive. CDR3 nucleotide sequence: TGTGCAAGTCGCTTAGCGCGGCAGGGGGCGTATGGCTACACCTTC. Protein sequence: CASRLARQGAYGYTF.